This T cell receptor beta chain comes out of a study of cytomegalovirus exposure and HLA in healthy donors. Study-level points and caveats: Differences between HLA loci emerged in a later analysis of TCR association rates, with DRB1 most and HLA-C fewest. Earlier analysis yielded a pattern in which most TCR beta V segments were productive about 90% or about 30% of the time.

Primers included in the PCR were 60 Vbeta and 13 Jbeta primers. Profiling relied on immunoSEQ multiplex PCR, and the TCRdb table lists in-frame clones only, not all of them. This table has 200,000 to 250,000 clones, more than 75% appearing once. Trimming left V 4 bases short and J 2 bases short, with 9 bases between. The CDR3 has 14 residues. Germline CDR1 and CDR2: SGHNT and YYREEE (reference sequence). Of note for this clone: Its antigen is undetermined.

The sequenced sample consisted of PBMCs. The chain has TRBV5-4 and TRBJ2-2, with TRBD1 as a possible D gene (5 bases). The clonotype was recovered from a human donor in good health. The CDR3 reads CASSPTVNTGELFF. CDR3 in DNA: TGTGCCAGCAGCCCGACAGTCAACACCGGGGAGCTGTTTTTT.